This T cell receptor (beta chain) was recovered during a study of T-cell memory formation after mild COVID-19. The sample holds a few counts of this clonotype. What it binds is unknown. Germline V gives CDR1 SEHNR, CDR2 FQNEAQ (reference sequence). The CDR3 has 15 amino acids. Trimming pared 2 bases from V and 2 bases from J, leaving 10 bases between. TCRdb called the 5' RACE reads again in MiXCR, with one record for every CDR3 protein. The top ten hold 9.5% to 15% of the sample, which has 470,000 or so distinct CDR3 sequences, approximately 23% seen once. Study-level points and caveats: Balance between CD4 and CD8 was seen in clones contracting day 15 to 85, and a CD4+ lean was seen in later expanders.

The specimen sequenced was PBMCs or a T cell subset sorted from them (not recorded which). The source is an adult woman who had mild COVID-19 (a few samples of this study predate the infection). Cell type and time point are not known. V gene TRBV7-9 combines with J gene TRBJ2-1; no definite D call. The CDR3 loop reads CASSLSDGPYNEQFF. In DNA, the CDR3 is TGTGCCAGCAGCTTAAGTGACGGACCCTACAATGAGCAGTTCTTC.